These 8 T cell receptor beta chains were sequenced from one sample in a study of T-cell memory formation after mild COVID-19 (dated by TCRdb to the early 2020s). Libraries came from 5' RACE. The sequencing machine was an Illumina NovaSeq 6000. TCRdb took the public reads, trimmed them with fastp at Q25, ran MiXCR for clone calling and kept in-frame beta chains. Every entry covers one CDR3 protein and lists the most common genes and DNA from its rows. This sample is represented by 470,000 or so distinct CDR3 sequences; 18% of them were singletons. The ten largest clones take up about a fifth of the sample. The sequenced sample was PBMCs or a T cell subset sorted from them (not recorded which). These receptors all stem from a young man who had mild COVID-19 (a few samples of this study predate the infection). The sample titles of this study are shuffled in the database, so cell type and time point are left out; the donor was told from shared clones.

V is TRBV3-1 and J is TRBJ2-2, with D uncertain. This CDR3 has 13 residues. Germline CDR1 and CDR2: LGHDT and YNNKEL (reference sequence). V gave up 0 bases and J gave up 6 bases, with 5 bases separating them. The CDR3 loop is CASSQDLAGELFF. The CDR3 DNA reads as TGTGCCAGCAGCCAAGATCTGGCCGGGGAGCTGTTTTTT.

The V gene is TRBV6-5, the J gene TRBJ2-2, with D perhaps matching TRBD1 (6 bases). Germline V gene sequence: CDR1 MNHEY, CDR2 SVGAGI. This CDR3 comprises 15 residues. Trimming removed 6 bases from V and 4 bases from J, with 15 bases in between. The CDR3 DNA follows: TGTGCCAGCAGCTACCAGGGGCCAGTCACCGGGGAGCTGTTTTTT. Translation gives CASSYQGPVTGELFF.

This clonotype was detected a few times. CDR3 bases: TGCGCCAGCAGCTTGGCCCTTACAGGGGAGGAGGGCTACACCTTC. Translation: CASSLALTGEEGYTF. The chain employs TRBV5-1 and TRBJ1-2; 7 nucleotides line up with TRBD1. Germline V gene sequence: CDR1 SGHRS, CDR2 YFSETQ. Germline trimming cut 0 bases from V and 8 bases from J; bases unmatched to any gene: 10. The CDR3 is made up of 15 amino acids. Using reference TRBV5-1 and TRBJ1-2 for the parts outside the CDR3, the full variable domain is KAGVTQTPRYLIKTRGQQVTLSCSPISGHRSVSWYQQTPGQGLQFLFEYFSETQRNKGNFPGRFSGRQFSNSRSEMNVSTLELGDSALYLCASSLALTGEEGYTFGSGTRLTVV.

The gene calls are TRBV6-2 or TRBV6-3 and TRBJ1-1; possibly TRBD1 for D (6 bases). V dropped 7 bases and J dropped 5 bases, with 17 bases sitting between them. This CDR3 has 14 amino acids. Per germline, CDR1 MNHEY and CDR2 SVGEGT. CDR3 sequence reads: CASTYSWRGTEAFF. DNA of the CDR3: TGTGCCAGCACCTATTCCTGGAGGGGGACTGAAGCTTTCTTT.

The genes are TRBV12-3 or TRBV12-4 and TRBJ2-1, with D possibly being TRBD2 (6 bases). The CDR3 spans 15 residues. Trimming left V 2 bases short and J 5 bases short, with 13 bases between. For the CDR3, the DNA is TGTGCCAGCAGTTTAAGGAGGGATCCAGACAATGAGCAGTTCTTC. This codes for CASSLRRDPDNEQFF.

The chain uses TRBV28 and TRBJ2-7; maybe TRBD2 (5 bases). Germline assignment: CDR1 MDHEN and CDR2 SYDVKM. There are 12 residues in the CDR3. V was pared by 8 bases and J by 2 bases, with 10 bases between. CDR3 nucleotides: TGTGCCAGCGCGACCGGGGCCTACGAGCAGTACGTC. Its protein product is CASATGAYEQYV.

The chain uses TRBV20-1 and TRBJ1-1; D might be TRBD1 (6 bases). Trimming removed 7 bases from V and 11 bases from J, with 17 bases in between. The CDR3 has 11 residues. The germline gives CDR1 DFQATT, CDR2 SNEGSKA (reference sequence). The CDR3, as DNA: TGCAGTGGCCTTACAGGGCTATACGCTTTCTTT. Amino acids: CSGLTGLYAFF.

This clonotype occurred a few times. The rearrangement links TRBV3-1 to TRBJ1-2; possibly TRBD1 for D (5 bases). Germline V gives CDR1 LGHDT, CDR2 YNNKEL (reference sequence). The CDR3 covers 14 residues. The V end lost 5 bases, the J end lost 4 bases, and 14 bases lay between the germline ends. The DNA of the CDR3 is TGTGCCAGCAGCAGAGGCAGGGAAGGCTATGGCTACACCTTC. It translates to CASSRGREGYGYTF.